This T cell receptor beta chain is drawn from a study of early T cells in non-severe SARS-CoV-2 infection. Study-level information: The sequenced material was bulk RNA from unsorted whole blood, and its chains were unpaired.

Tagging with unique molecular identifiers was applied to individual cDNA molecules. TCRdb re-called the 5' RACE reads with MiXCR, one entry per CDR3 protein. This table has 45,000 to 65,000 distinct CDR3 sequences, 9% to 9.5% appearing once. This clonotype was seen at least ten times. The CDR3 is 15 residues long. The germline CDR1 and CDR2 sequences are SEHNR and FQNEAQ (reference sequence). V shed 5 bases, J shed 5 bases, and the junction held 8 bases outside the gene matches. This TCR was sampled from an adult who was a healthcare worker with PCR-confirmed SARS-CoV-2 infection or an uninfected control (not recorded which). The sample consisted of whole blood. The rearrangement links TRBV7-9 to TRBJ2-5; 10 bases are shared with TRBD1. CDR3 coding DNA: TGTGCCAGCAGCCTCCTCGACAGGGGGCTCGAGACCCAGTACTTC. Protein sequence: CASSLLDRGLETQYF. The variable domain in full, completed from reference TRBV7-9 and TRBJ2-5, reads DTGVSQNPRHKITKRGQNVTFRCDPISEHNRLYWYRQTLGQGPEFLTYFQNEAQLEKSRLLSDRFSAERPKGSFSTLEIQRTEQGDSAMYLCASSLLDRGLETQYFGPGTRLLVL.